This TCR beta chain was captured in a study of naive and memory T cell subsets. The table lists this clonotype with a few counts. An equimolar mix of two oligonucleotides served as the beta constant-region primer for TRBC1 and TRBC2. Nested alpha and beta constant-region primers with the SP2 primer drove four PCR rounds on ligated cDNA. MiXCR, applied by TCRdb to the UMI-ligation and nested PCR reads, yields one record per CDR3 protein. The data contain 120,000 or so distinct CDR3 sequences, just over 35% of them singletons. The sequence derives from a human donor in good health. Sequencing was performed on central memory CD4+ T cells from blood.

The CDR3: CATSDLLRDSNTEAFF. CDR3 in DNA: TGTGCCACCAGTGATTTGCTCCGCGACAGCAACACTGAAGCTTTCTTT. The chain links TRBV24-1 to TRBJ1-1; D possibly corresponds to TRBD1 (5 bases). Trimming cost V 0 bases and J 2 bases, with 12 bases left between them. The germline gives CDR1 KGHDR, CDR2 SFDVKD. The CDR3 contains 16 residues.